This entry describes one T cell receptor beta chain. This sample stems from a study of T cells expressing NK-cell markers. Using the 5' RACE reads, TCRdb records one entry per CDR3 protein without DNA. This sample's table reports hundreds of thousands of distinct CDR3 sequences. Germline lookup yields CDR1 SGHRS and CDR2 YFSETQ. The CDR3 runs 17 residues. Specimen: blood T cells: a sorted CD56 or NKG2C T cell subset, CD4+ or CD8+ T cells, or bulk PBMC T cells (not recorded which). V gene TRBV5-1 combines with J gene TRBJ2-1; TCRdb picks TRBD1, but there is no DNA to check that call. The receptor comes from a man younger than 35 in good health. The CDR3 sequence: CASSLDGGRVYYNEQFF. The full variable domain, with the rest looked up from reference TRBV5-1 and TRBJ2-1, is KAGVTQTPRYLIKTRGQQVTLSCSPISGHRSVSWYQQTPGQGLQFLFEYFSETQRNKGNFPGRFSGRQFSNSRSEMNVSTLELGDSALYLCASSLDGGRVYYNEQFFGPGTRLTVL.